Listed here are 31 T cell receptor beta chains from one sample, sequenced in a study of cytomegalovirus exposure and HLA in healthy donors. The PCR used 60 Vbeta and 13 Jbeta primers. TCRdb's copy holds only in-frame clones and misses some; the assay was immunoSEQ multiplex PCR. The top ten clones hold around 4.7% of a sample with some 160,000 clones, 68% of them seen once. Sequencing used PBMCs. These receptors came from a man between 60 and 70 years old in good health and CMV-seronegative.

The chain links TRBV19 to TRBJ2-5; 12 nucleotides agree with TRBD2. In germline, CDR1 is LNHDA, CDR2 SQIVND (reference sequence). This CDR3 has 15 amino acids. The V gene end was trimmed by 7 bases and the J gene end by 4 bases; junction bases not matched to a gene: 7. The CDR3 sequence: CASTPGLAGTETQYF. The DNA of the CDR3 is TGTGCCAGTACCCCTGGACTAGCGGGAACAGAGACCCAGTACTTC.

The rearrangement joins TRBV12-2 to TRBJ1-1; TRBD1 is the table's D call, not checked against the DNA. TRBV12-2 is reported as a pseudogene. This CDR3 comprises 16 residues. Written as DNA, the CDR3 is TGTGCAAGTCGCTCATTTCCGACAGGGATGAACACTGAAGCTTTCTTT. Translation gives CASRSFPTGMNTEAFF.

This clone came up a few times. Other DNA sequences in the same sample also yield this CDR3. J is TRBJ2-1 and V is TRBV7-2; TRBD2 agrees at 8 bases. Germline V CDR1 and CDR2: SGHTA, FQGNSA. The CDR3 contains 15 residues. With V trimmed by 0 bases and J by 2 bases, 0 bases remained unmatched. The DNA of the CDR3 is TGTGCCAGCAGCTTAGCTAGCGGGACCTACAATGAGCAGTTCTTC. Translating gives CASSLASGTYNEQFF.

This clone is a singleton in its sample. J is TRBJ2-1 and V is TRBV9, with 10 bases lining up with TRBD1. Germline V lookup: CDR1 SGDLS, CDR2 YYNGEE. The CDR3 length is 17 residues. The J segment lost 1 base and the V segment lost 3 bases, leaving 7 bases of the junction unmatched. DNA of the CDR3: TGTGCCAGCAGCGATCCCTCGGGACAGGGGTCCTACAATGAGCAGTTCTTC. Translation gives CASSDPSGQGSYNEQFF.

The rearrangement links TRBV5-6 to TRBJ2-3, with D unclear. Trimming stripped 0 bases from V and 3 bases from J, with 11 bases between. The CDR3 is made up of 15 amino acids. The V gene's germline CDR1 is SGHDT and CDR2 YYEEEE. In DNA form, the CDR3 reads TGTGCCAGCAGCTTGGTGGGCCGCCGAACAGATACGCAGTATTTT. This sequence encodes CASSLVGRRTDTQYF.

Only a few counts were recorded for this clone. The CDR3 protein is CASSLAGADTQYF. CDR3 coding DNA: TGTGCCAGCAGCTTAGCGGGGGCAGATACGCAGTATTTT. The V call is TRBV7-3, the J call TRBJ2-3; TRBD2 aligns across 7 bases. Unmatched junction bases numbered 0, after V lost 2 bases and J lost 4 bases. Germline V gene lookup returns CDR1 SGHTA and CDR2 FQGTGA. The CDR3 length is 13 residues.

This chain links TRBV5-1 with TRBJ2-2; 9 positions agree with TRBD2. V gave up 3 bases and J gave up 3 bases; unmatched junction bases: 6. Germline V CDR1 and CDR2: SGHRS, YFSETQ. There are 16 residues in the CDR3. The CDR3, as DNA: TGCGCCAGCAGCTCCGTAGCGGGAGTAGACACCGGGGAGCTGTTTTTT. This gives the protein CASSSVAGVDTGELFF.

The CDR3 nucleotides are TGTGCCAGCAGCCAAAATCCGAATGAGCAGTTCTTC. Residues: CASSQNPNEQFF. The V call is TRBV4-2, the J call TRBJ2-1; D unclear. Germline V gene sequence: CDR1 LGHNA, CDR2 YNFKEQ. The CDR3 is made up of 12 amino acids. V lost 2 bases and J 7 bases, leaving 6 bases between the germline ends.

This clone occurred once. This chain links TRBV7-2 with TRBJ2-5, with 7 bases identical to TRBD1. The germline gives CDR1 SGHTA, CDR2 FQGNSA. The CDR3 totals 18 residues. J lost 3 bases, V lost 2 bases, and 15 bases had no gene match. This chain's CDR3 is CASSLPGTARILKETQYF. The CDR3 DNA sequence: TGTGCCAGCAGCTTACCAGGGACAGCCCGAATATTAAAAGAGACCCAGTACTTC.

The chain employs TRBV5-5 and TRBJ2-5, with TRBD2 matching over 10 bases. Looked up from germline, CDR1 is SGHKS and CDR2 is YYEKEE (reference sequence). CDR3 length: 14 amino acids. The ends lost 5 bases at V and 2 bases at J; junction bases unmatched: 3. The CDR3 region is CASSGLAAQETQYF. Written as DNA, the CDR3 is TGTGCCAGCAGTGGACTAGCGGCACAAGAGACCCAGTACTTC.

The V call is TRBV18, the J call TRBJ1-5, with 7 nucleotides matching TRBD1. Trimming took 2 bases from V and 3 from J; bases not matched to a gene: 4. Germline V gene lookup returns CDR1 KGHSH and CDR2 LQKENI. The CDR3 is 15 amino acids. CDR3 protein: CASSPLGTVNQPQHF. Here the CDR3 DNA reads TGTGCCAGCTCACCATTAGGGACAGTCAATCAGCCCCAGCATTTT.

The chain joins TRBV4-2 to TRBJ1-3; no clear D gene. The CDR3 is 16 amino acids. CDR1 is LGHNA and CDR2 is YNFKEQ in the germline V gene. V was clipped by 0 bases and J by 4 bases, with 13 bases between them. CDR3 sequence: CASSQELNLIGNTIYF. The CDR3 bases are TGTGCCAGCAGCCAAGAGCTAAATCTGATCGGAAACACCATATATTTT.

This chain joins TRBV4-1 and TRBJ2-5; 12 nucleotides match TRBD2. Near its end, the DNA agrees better with TRBJ2-7, so the J call may be wrong. The CDR3 consists of 15 residues. Germline assignment: CDR1 MGHRA and CDR2 YSYEKL. The chain's CDR3 is CASSQETSGRSEQYF. CDR3 bases: TGCGCCAGCAGCCAAGAGACTAGCGGGAGATCCGAGCAGTACTTC.

This clone has a single count. The gene calls are TRBV12-5 and TRBJ1-1; 9 bases are shared with TRBD1. After removal of 3 bases from V and 1 base from J, the junction contained 3 bases not matched to a gene. The CDR3 covers 15 residues. The germline V gene has CDR1 LGHNT and CDR2 FRNRAP. CDR3 protein: CASGFTGGGNTEAFF. The DNA of the CDR3 is TGTGCTAGTGGTTTTACAGGGGGCGGGAACACTGAAGCTTTCTTT.

The rearrangement joins TRBV7-3 to TRBJ1-1; 7 bases fit TRBD1. The CDR3 covers 17 residues. Losses at the gene ends were 4 bases for V and 2 bases for J; bases not matched to a gene: 13. CDR1 and CDR2 (germline): SGHTA, FQGTGA. The CDR3 sequence is CASSYFPLQGPNTEAFF. In DNA form, the CDR3 reads TGTGCCAGCAGCTACTTCCCCTTACAGGGGCCCAACACTGAAGCTTTCTTT.

V is TRBV10-3 and J is TRBJ2-2; perhaps TRBD1 as D (6 bases). Germline values: CDR1 ENHRY, CDR2 SYGVKD. V lost 5 bases and J lost 4, with 17 bases in between. This CDR3 is built from 16 residues. The CDR3 bases are TGTGCCATCAGTAGACAGGAGACAGGAGTCACCGGGGAGCTGTTTTTT. Protein product: CAISRQETGVTGELFF.

Only one count was recorded for this clone. This rearrangement joins TRBV7-2 to TRBJ2-7; 8 nucleotides align to TRBD2. CDR3 length: 14 amino acids. Germline lookup yields CDR1 SGHTA and CDR2 FQGNSA. V shed 5 bases, J shed 4 bases, and the junction held 7 bases outside the gene matches. The CDR3 protein is CASSPSGQLYEQYF. As DNA, the CDR3 is TGTGCCAGCAGCCCTAGCGGGCAGCTTTACGAGCAGTACTTC.

V usage is TRBV19 and J usage is TRBJ2-3; D is perhaps TRBD1 (5 bases). Germline assignment: CDR1 LNHDA and CDR2 SQIVND (reference sequence). Trimming left V 4 bases short and J 4 bases short, with 21 bases between. The CDR3 consists of 17 residues. CDR3 loop: CASSTDGAIAFPDTQYF. CDR3 DNA: TGTGCCAGTAGTACCGATGGGGCGATTGCGTTCCCAGATACGCAGTATTTT.

The table lists this clone with a few counts. CDR3 bases: TGTGCCAGCAGCTTAGTGGGCGGGGGCACTGAAGCTTTCTTT. This encodes CASSLVGGGTEAFF. The chain is built from TRBV7-8 and TRBJ1-1; D possibly corresponds to TRBD1 (5 bases). Between the trimmed V and J ends, which lost 1 base and 4 bases, there was a span of 10 bases. This CDR3 is built from 14 residues. CDR1 SGHVS and CDR2 FQNEAQ come from the germline V gene.

The V gene is TRBV5-1, the J gene TRBJ1-1; D possibly corresponds to TRBD1 (5 bases). This CDR3 has 15 residues. CDR1 SGHRS and CDR2 YFSETQ come from the germline V gene. V lost 2 bases to trimming and J lost 0 bases, with 11 bases between them. CDR3 amino acids: CASSLGAAVNTEAFF. DNA for the CDR3: TGCGCCAGCAGCTTAGGGGCGGCCGTGAACACTGAAGCTTTCTTT.

The V call is TRBV2, the J call TRBJ1-4; perhaps TRBD1 as D (6 bases). This CDR3 spans 14 amino acids. The V end lost 3 bases, the J end lost 5 bases, and 10 bases lay between the germline ends. The germline CDR1 and CDR2 sequences are SNHLY and FYNNEI. The CDR3 DNA is TGTGCCAGCAGTGATTCAACAGGGAATGAAAAACTGTTTTTT. Its protein product is CASSDSTGNEKLFF.

This chain links TRBV7-6 with TRBJ2-3; D is undetermined. Germline V gene lookup returns CDR1 SGHVS and CDR2 FNYEAQ. The CDR3 consists of 13 residues. V dropped 6 bases and J dropped 5 bases, with 12 bases sitting between them. Written as DNA, the CDR3 is TGTGCCAGCAGTCTGCCAGTTTTAGATACGCAGTATTTT. As protein: CASSLPVLDTQYF.

V usage is TRBV7-3 and J usage is TRBJ2-7; D possibly corresponds to TRBD1 (7 bases). V shed 3 bases and J shed 3 bases, with 18 bases lying between them. Germline lookup yields CDR1 SGHTA and CDR2 FQGTGA. CDR3 length equals 16 residues. The CDR3 DNA reads as TGTGCCAGCAGCTTCCAGGCGGGACAGCTTCACTACGAGCAGTACTTC. The encoded protein is CASSFQAGQLHYEQYF. The full variable domain, completed using reference TRBV7-3 and TRBJ2-7, is GAGVSQTPSNKVTEKGKYVELRCDPISGHTALYWYRQSLGQGPEFLIYFQGTGAADDSGLPNDRFFAVRPEGSVSTLKIQRTERGDSAVYLCASSFQAGQLHYEQYFGPGTRLTVT.

The V and J genes are TRBV19 and TRBJ2-5; D is possibly TRBD1 (6 bases). This CDR3 spans 17 amino acids. Trimming stripped 3 bases from V and 1 base from J, with 18 bases between. Germline assignment: CDR1 LNHDA and CDR2 SQIVND (reference sequence). In DNA, the CDR3 is TGTGCCAGTAGTATGGTACAGGGTGAGCCCATCCAAGAGACCCAGTACTTC. It specifies CASSMVQGEPIQETQYF.

This chain connects TRBV19 to TRBJ2-1; tentatively, D is TRBD2 (6 bases). The V end was cut by 3 bases, the J end by 7 bases, with 7 bases between. Germline V gene lookup returns CDR1 LNHDA and CDR2 SQIVND (reference sequence). The CDR3 length is 12 residues. CDR3 in amino acids: CASSIGGNEQFF. Written as DNA, the CDR3 is TGTGCCAGTAGTATTGGAGGGAATGAGCAGTTCTTC.

This clone came up a few times. V usage is TRBV29-1 and J usage is TRBJ2-7; TRBD1 aligns across 9 bases. CDR3 size: 14 residues. Germline V gene lookup returns CDR1 SQVTM and CDR2 ANQGSEA. V gave up 3 bases and J gave up 3 bases; unmatched junction bases: 6. CDR3 sequence: CSVDLGQGGYEQYF. The DNA of the CDR3 is TGCAGCGTTGATTTGGGACAGGGTGGCTACGAGCAGTACTTC.

The chain has TRBV10-1 and TRBJ1-1; D is possibly TRBD1 (6 bases). Trimming left V 8 bases short and J 4 bases short, with 14 bases between. The length of the CDR3 is 13 residues. Per germline, CDR1 WNHNN and CDR2 SYGVQD (reference sequence). The CDR3 loop reads CASRHRAGTEAFF. CDR3 nucleotide sequence: TGCGCCAGCCGCCACAGGGCTGGCACTGAAGCTTTCTTT.

V gene TRBV11-3 combines with J gene TRBJ2-5; D not resolved. CDR1 and CDR2 from the germline V gene are SGHNT and YENEEA. V was shortened by 3 bases and J by 3 bases, with 8 bases between the two germline ends. The CDR3 covers 13 residues. The CDR3 is CASSFSEKETQYF. The CDR3 coding sequence is TGTGCCAGCAGCTTCAGCGAGAAAGAGACCCAGTACTTC.

The chain has TRBV7-2 and TRBJ2-5, with a tentative D call TRBD2 (6 bases). The CDR3 contains 14 residues. Germline V CDR1 and CDR2: SGHTA, FQGNSA. V lost 1 base and J lost 5, with 11 bases in between. CDR3 sequence: CASSLDRRAETQYF. The DNA for the CDR3 is TGTGCCAGCAGCTTAGATAGGAGGGCGGAGACCCAGTACTTC.

The V call is TRBV16, the J call TRBJ2-1; D may be TRBD1 (5 bases). There are 12 residues in the CDR3. Deletions cut 4 bases from V and 6 bases from J, with 7 bases between. Per the germline V gene, CDR1 is KGHSY and CDR2 is FQNENV. The CDR3 bases are TGTGCCAGCAGCCCGCAGGGCAATGAGCAGTTCTTC. It codes for CASSPQGNEQFF.

This clone was counted between two and nine times. The DNA of the CDR3 is TGTGCCAGCAGACAAGACAGGGAAGCTTTCTTT. Its protein is CASRQDREAFF. V is TRBV6-6 and J is TRBJ1-1; perhaps TRBD1 as D (6 bases). Germline V CDR1 and CDR2: MNHNY, SVGAGI (reference sequence). The germline V and J ends were trimmed by 6 bases and 8 bases, with 10 bases remaining between them. This CDR3 has 11 amino acids.